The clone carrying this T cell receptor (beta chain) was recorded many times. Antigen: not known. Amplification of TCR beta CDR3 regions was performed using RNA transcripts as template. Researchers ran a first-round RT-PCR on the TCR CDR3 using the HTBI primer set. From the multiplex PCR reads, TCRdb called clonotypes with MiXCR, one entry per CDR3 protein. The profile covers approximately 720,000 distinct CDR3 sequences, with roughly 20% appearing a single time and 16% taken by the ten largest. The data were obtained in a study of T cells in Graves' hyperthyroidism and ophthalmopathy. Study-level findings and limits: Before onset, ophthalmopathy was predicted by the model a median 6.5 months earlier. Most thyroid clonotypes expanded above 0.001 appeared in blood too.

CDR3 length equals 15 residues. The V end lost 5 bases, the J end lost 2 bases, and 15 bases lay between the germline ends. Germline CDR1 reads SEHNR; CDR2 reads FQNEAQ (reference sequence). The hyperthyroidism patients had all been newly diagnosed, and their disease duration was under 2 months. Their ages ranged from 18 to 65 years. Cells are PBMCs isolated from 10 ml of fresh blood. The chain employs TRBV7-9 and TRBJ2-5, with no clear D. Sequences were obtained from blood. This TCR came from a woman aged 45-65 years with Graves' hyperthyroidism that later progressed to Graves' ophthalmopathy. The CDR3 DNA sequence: TGTGCCAGCAGCCTACGGACCGACTCGCAAGAGACCCAGTACTTC. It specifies CASSLRTDSQETQYF.